This T cell receptor (beta chain) originates from a study of T cell responses to AZD1222 COVID-19 vaccine. The CDR3 sequence is 14 residues long. Trimming took 0 bases from V and 5 from J, leaving 11 bases between them. From germline, CDR1 is MRHNA and CDR2 SNTAGT. This table comes from immunoSEQ multiplex PCR, and its TCRdb copy is limited to in-frame clones, with some not included. The repertoire consists of 200,000 or so clones, with about 92% occurring once and the leading ten covering roughly 10%. This sequence joins TRBV6-4 and TRBJ2-7; D gene unclear. The sequenced sample was peripheral blood, obtained on day 0 of AZD1222 vaccination. This receptor was taken from an adult in good health. As DNA, the CDR3 is TGTGCCAGCAGTGACTCGGTCCCGTCGGACGAGCAGTACGTC. It yields the protein CASSDSVPSDEQYV.